This entry features one TCR beta chain sequence. This sample is drawn from a study of blood T cell repertoires in COVID-19. Study details: Donors in the United States, Italy and Spain gave samples during acute or convalescent COVID-19. Sources were T cells, B-cell-depleted T cells, or PBMCs; the material itself was cDNA or gDNA.

Participant ages covered 18 to 89 years across about 22 US areas. In assigning cohorts, the study relied on participant-reported clinical history. The protocol was immunoSEQ multiplex PCR, while the TCRdb copy is restricted to in-frame clones and leaves out a portion. The sample contains 140,000 or so clones, 84% of which appear only once. The sample taken for sequencing was PBMCs or T cells enriched from blood (not recorded which). This TCR derives from a woman younger than 35 who had been exposed to COVID-19.

The CDR3 spells CASSLSGTEGEQFF. Here the CDR3 DNA reads TGCGCCAGCAGCTTGAGTGGTACAGAGGGTGAGCAGTTCTTC. This chain links TRBV5-1 with TRBJ2-1; tentative D call: TRBD2 (5 bases). CDR1 SGHRS and CDR2 YFSETQ come from the germline V gene. The V gene lost 1 base and the J gene lost 9 bases, with 14 bases spanning the gap. There are 14 residues in the CDR3. Full variable domain (remainder filled in from reference TRBV5-1 and TRBJ2-1): KAGVTQTPRYLIKTRGQQVTLSCSPISGHRSVSWYQQTPGQGLQFLFEYFSETQRNKGNFPGRFSGRQFSNSRSEMNVSTLELGDSALYLCASSLSGTEGEQFFGPGTRLTVL.